This T cell receptor (beta chain) was retrieved from a study of blood T cell repertoires in COVID-19. Study background: The United States, Italy and Spain were the sources of the acute and convalescent COVID-19 samples.

Original data processing: Scientists estimated how many nucleated cells there were by amplifying reference gene primers. Produced via immunoSEQ multiplex PCR; TCRdb's table is partial and in-frame only. For V, J and clone size, that table is used; D and trimming come from the DNA. The repertoire holds around 110,000 clones, more than 70% seen once, with about 6.8% in the top ten. The origin of this receptor is a man over 45 with active or convalescent COVID-19. The source material was peripheral blood.

CDR3 amino acids: CASMRIYDEKLFF. In nucleotides, the CDR3 is TGTGCCAGCATGAGGATTTATGATGAAAAACTGTTTTTT. This chain links TRBV6-5 with TRBJ1-4, with D unclear. V was trimmed by 7 bases and J by 6 bases, leaving 12 bases between them. Looked up from germline, CDR1 is MNHEY and CDR2 is SVGAGI. CDR3 length: 13 residues.